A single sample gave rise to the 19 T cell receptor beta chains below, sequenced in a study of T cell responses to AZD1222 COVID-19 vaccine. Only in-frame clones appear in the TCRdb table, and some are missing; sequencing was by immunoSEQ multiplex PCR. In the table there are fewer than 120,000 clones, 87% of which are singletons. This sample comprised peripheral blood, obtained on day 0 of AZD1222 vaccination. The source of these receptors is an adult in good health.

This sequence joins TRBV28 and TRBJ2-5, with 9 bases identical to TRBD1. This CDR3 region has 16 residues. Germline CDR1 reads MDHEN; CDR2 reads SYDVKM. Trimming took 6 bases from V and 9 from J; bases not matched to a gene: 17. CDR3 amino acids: CASSPTSGTGLKAQYF. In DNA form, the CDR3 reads TGTGCCAGCAGCCCGACCTCCGGGACAGGGTTGAAGGCCCAGTACTTC.

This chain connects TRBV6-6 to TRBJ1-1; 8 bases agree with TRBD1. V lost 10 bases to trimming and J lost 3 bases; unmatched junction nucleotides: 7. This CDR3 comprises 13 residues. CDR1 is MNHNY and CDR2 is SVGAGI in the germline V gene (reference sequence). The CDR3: CATLLTGDTEAFF. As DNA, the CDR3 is TGTGCCACGCTCTTGACAGGGGACACTGAAGCTTTCTTT.

CDR3 DNA: TGTGCCAGCGGCCGGACACGGGATGGGGAGCAGTACTTC. It codes for CASGRTRDGEQYF. This chain connects TRBV7-9 to TRBJ2-7; D may correspond to TRBD1 or TRBD2 (5 bases each). V was shortened by 8 bases and J by 7 bases, with 18 bases between the two germline ends. Per the germline V gene, CDR1 is SEHNR and CDR2 is FQNEAQ (reference sequence). The CDR3 has 13 residues.

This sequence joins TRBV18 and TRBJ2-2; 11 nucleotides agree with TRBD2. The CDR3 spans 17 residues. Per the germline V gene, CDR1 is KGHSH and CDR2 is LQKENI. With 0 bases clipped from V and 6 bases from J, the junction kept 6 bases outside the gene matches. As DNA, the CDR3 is TGTGCCAGCTCACCACCGAATTTACTAGCGGGAGCCGGGGAGCTGTTTTTT. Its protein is CASSPPNLLAGAGELFF.

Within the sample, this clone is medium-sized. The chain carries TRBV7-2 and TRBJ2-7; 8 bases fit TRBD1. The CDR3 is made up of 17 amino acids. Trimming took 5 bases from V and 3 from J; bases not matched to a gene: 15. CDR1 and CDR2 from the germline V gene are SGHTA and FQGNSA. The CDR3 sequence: CASSVRQGLVSGYEQYF. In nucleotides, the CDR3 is TGTGCCAGCAGCGTTAGACAGGGGTTGGTTTCGGGCTACGAGCAGTACTTC.

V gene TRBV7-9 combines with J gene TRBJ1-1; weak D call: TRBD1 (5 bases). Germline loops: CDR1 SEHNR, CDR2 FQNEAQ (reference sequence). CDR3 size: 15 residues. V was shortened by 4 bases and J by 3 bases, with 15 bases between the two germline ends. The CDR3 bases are TGTGCCAGCAGCTCCGGGGGTGGTTTCGACACTGAAGCTTTCTTT. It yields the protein CASSSGGGFDTEAFF.

CDR3 sequence: CASRGGLNYGYTF. CDR3 DNA: TGTGCCAGCAGGGGGGGACTTAACTATGGCTACACCTTC. The chain uses TRBV27 and TRBJ1-2; D may be TRBD1 (5 bases). V was cut by 6 bases and J by 1 base, with 9 bases left in between. CDR1 and CDR2 (germline): MNHEY, SMNVEV (reference sequence). The CDR3 is 13 amino acids.

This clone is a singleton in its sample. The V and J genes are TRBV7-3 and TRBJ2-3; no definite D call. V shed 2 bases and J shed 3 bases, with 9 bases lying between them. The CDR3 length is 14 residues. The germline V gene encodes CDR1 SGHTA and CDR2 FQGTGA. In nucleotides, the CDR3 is TGTGCCAGCAGCTTAGTTCAAGGAACAGATACGCAGTATTTT. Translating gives CASSLVQGTDTQYF. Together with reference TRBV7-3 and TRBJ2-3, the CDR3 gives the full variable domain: GAGVSQTPSNKVTEKGKYVELRCDPISGHTALYWYRQSLGQGPEFLIYFQGTGAADDSGLPNDRFFAVRPEGSVSTLKIQRTERGDSAVYLCASSLVQGTDTQYFGPGTRLTVL.

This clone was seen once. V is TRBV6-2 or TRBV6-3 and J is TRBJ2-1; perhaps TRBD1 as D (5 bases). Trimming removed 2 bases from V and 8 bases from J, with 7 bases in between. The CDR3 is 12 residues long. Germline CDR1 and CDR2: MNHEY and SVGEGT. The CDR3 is CASSYVGHEQFF. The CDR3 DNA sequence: TGTGCCAGCAGTTACGTGGGGCATGAGCAGTTCTTC.

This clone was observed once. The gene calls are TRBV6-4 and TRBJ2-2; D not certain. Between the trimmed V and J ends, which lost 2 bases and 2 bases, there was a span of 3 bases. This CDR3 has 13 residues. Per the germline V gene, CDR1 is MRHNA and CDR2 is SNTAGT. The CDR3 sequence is CASSDGNTGELFF. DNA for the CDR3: TGTGCCAGCAGTGACGGCAACACCGGGGAGCTGTTTTTT.

The CDR3 here is CASSLEGGTSTDTQYF. The CDR3, as DNA: TGCGCCAGCAGCTTGGAAGGGGGGACTAGCACAGATACGCAGTATTTT. The chain uses TRBV5-1 and TRBJ2-3; D is perhaps TRBD1 or TRBD2 (6 bases each). Germline V gene lookup returns CDR1 SGHRS and CDR2 YFSETQ. The CDR3 spans 16 residues. V lost 0 bases and J lost 0, with 11 bases in between.

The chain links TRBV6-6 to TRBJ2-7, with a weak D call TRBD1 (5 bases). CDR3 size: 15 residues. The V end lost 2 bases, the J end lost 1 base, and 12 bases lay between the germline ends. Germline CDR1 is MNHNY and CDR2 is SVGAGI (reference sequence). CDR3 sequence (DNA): TGTGCCAGCAGTTACGAAGGGCCAGGGTCCTACGAGCAGTACTTC. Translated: CASSYEGPGSYEQYF.

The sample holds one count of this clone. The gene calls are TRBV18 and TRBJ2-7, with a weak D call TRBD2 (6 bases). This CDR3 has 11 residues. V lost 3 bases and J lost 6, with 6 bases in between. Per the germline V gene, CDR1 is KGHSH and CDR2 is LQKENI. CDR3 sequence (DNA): TGTGCCAGCTCACCCGGGGGCGAGCAGTACTTC. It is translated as CASSPGGEQYF.

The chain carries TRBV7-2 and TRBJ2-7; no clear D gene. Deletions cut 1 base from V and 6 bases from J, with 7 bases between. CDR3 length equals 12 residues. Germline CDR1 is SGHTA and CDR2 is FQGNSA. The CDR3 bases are TGTGCCAGCAGCTTAGTTGGGTCCGAGCAGTACTTC. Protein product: CASSLVGSEQYF.

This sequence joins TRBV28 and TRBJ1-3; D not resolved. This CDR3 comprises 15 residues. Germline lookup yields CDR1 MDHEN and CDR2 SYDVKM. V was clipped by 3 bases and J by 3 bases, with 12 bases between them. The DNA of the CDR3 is TGTGCCAGCAGTTTTAGCGGGTCTGGTGGAAACACCATATATTTT. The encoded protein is CASSFSGSGGNTIYF.

Here the CDR3 DNA reads TGCGCCAGCAGCCAGGGGCTAGCGGGAGGGCGGCCCCTGTTCTTC. Residues: CASSQGLAGGRPLFF. V and J are TRBV5-1 and TRBJ2-1; 12 bases are a match to TRBD2. The V segment lost 4 bases and the J segment 15 bases; nucleotides outside the gene matches: 14. The CDR3 is 15 residues long. The germline V gene has CDR1 SGHRS and CDR2 YFSETQ.

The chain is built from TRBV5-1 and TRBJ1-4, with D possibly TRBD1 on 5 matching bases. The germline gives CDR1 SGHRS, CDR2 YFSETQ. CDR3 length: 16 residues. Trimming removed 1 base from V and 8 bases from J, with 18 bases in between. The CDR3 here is CASSLRGTGRNEKLFF. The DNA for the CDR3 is TGCGCCAGCAGCTTGCGGGGGACGGGGAGAAACGAAAAACTGTTTTTT.

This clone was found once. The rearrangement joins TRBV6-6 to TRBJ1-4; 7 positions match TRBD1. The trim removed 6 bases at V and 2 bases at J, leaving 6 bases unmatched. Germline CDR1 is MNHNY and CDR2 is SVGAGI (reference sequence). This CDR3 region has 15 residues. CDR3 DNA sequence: TGTGCCAGCAGACAGGGGCCTGTCACTAATGAAAAACTGTTTTTT. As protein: CASRQGPVTNEKLFF.

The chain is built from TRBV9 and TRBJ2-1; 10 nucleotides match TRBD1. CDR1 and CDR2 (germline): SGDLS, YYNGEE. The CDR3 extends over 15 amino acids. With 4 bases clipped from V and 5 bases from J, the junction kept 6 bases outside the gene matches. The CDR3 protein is CASSLLGTGDNEQFF. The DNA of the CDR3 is TGTGCCAGCAGCCTACTTGGGACAGGGGACAATGAGCAGTTCTTC.